Each of the 31 T cell receptor beta chains below was sequenced from the same sample in a study of tumor and adjacent non-tumor tissue in lung cancer. No cell sorting was done before RNA was extracted from the tissue. Distant lung tissue was collected more than 3 cm away from the tumor edge. A modified ARM-PCR protocol with three rounds of nested PCR amplified TCRbeta. TCRdb independently ran MiXCR on the multiplex PCR reads; one entry per CDR3 protein. The sample shows some 51,000 distinct CDR3 sequences, 55% to 65% of them seen only once. Material for sequencing was distant non-tumor lung tissue. The receptors were gathered from a woman aged 70-85 years with non-small cell lung cancer.

In the case of this clonotype: A clone one base away is much larger, so this may be a read error. The chain uses TRBV5-1 and TRBJ2-7; TRBD1 aligns across 10 bases. Germline V gene lookup returns CDR1 SGHRS and CDR2 YFSETQ. This CDR3 is built from 15 residues. The CDR3 nucleotides read TGCGTCAGCAGCTTGGTTGGGGGACAGGGGAACGAGCAGTACTTC. It codes for CVSSLVGGQGNEQYF.

In this sample, this clonotype turned up a few times. The chain recombines TRBV4-2 with TRBJ1-1; D remains ambiguous. Germline CDR1 and CDR2: LGHNA and YNFKEQ. V lost 0 bases and J 3 bases, leaving 17 bases between the germline ends. This CDR3 spans 17 amino acids. CDR3 amino acids: CASSQDLVDVADTEAFF. As DNA, the CDR3 is TGTGCCAGCAGCCAAGATCTGGTGGACGTGGCGGACACTGAAGCTTTCTTT.

Notes on this clonotype: One junction end disagrees with the germline gene, perhaps due to a read error. V gene TRBV11-1 combines with J gene TRBJ1-3, with unresolved D. Germline V CDR1 and CDR2: SGHAT, FQDESV (reference sequence). There are 14 residues in the CDR3. Here the CDR3 reads CAYSLSISGDTIYF. The CDR3 DNA is TGTGCCTACAGCTTATCGATCTCTGGAGACACCATATATTTT. Supplemented by reference TRBV11-1 and TRBJ1-3, the full variable domain reads EAEVAQSPRYKITEKSQAVAFWCDPISGHATLYWYRQILGQGPELLVQFQDESVVDDSQLPKDRFSAERLKGVDSTLKIQPAELGDSAMYLCAYSLSISGDTIYFGEGSWLTVV.

This chain uses TRBV29-1 with TRBJ2-3; 10 positions match TRBD2. Germline V gives CDR1 SQVTM, CDR2 ANQGSEA. The CDR3 runs to 14 residues. In nucleotides, the CDR3 is TGCAGGGTTAACCCTAGCGGGAGTTGGGATACGCAGTATTTT. This translates into CRVNPSGSWDTQYF.

This clonotype was found a few times. A read error may account for a junction end that differs from germline. This sequence joins TRBV20-1 and TRBJ1-2; 9 bases are shared with TRBD1. CDR1 DFQATT and CDR2 SNEGSKA come from the germline V gene (reference sequence). This CDR3 spans 16 amino acids. CDR3 amino acids: CGASTGGEGANYGYTF. The CDR3 bases are TGCGGTGCTAGTACAGGGGGCGAGGGGGCCAACTATGGCTACACCTTC.

This clonotype was seen many times. V is TRBV20-1 and J is TRBJ2-3; 11 bases are a match to TRBD2. Trimming took 2 bases from V and 4 from J; bases not matched to a gene: 14. The germline CDR1 and CDR2 sequences are DFQATT and SNEGSKA (reference sequence). CDR3 length: 18 residues. The CDR3 loop reads CSARSAGTSGTGSDTQYF. In nucleotides, the CDR3 is TGCAGTGCTAGATCCGCCGGGACTAGCGGTACAGGCTCAGATACGCAGTATTTT.

This clonotype was observed a few times. The CDR3 reads CSASRDRSYNSPLHF. The DNA of the CDR3 is TGCAGTGCCAGCAGAGATCGGTCCTATAATTCACCCCTCCACTTT. The V gene is TRBV20-1, the J gene TRBJ1-6, with D hard to call. The CDR3 is made up of 15 amino acids. Per the germline V gene, CDR1 is DFQATT and CDR2 is SNEGSKA (reference sequence). V shed 6 bases and J shed 1 base, with 13 bases lying between them.

This clonotype was detected only once. The rearrangement links TRBV29-1 to TRBJ2-3, with D maybe TRBD2 (6 bases). Trimming left V 3 bases short and J 6 bases short, with 16 bases between. This CDR3 contains 14 residues. The germline V gene encodes CDR1 SQVTM and CDR2 ANQGSEA. For the CDR3, the DNA is TGCAGCGTTGACCATAACGGGAGTTGGGATACGCAGTATTTT. Protein: CSVDHNGSWDTQYF.

About this clonotype itself: A read error may explain this, as a much larger clone is one base away. The V and J genes are TRBV7-9 and TRBJ1-1; 10 bases line up with TRBD1. This CDR3 is 14 amino acids long. V dropped 7 bases and J dropped 7; count of bases not matched to a gene: 9. Germline loops: CDR1 SEHNR, CDR2 FQNEAQ (reference sequence). The CDR3 reads CASNLTGGGDEAFF. In DNA form, the CDR3 reads TGTGCCAGCAACTTGACAGGGGGCGGGGATGAAGCTTTCTTT.

The gene calls are TRBV24-1 and TRBJ2-1; 7 bases line up with TRBD1. The CDR3 covers 18 residues. The J segment lost 6 bases and the V segment lost 5 bases, leaving 18 bases of the junction unmatched. CDR1 KGHDR and CDR2 SFDVKD come from the germline V gene. The chain's CDR3 is CATSGVSKGTGARNEQFF. The CDR3 DNA follows: TGTGCCACCAGTGGCGTGAGTAAGGGAACAGGGGCCCGCAATGAGCAGTTCTTC.

Ten or more counts support this clonotype. The CDR3 DNA reads as TGTGCCAGCAGCCCCGGGGGGTGGCGCAATCAGCCCCAGCATTTT. Protein sequence: CASSPGGWRNQPQHF. The chain links TRBV7-8 to TRBJ1-5; D possibly corresponds to TRBD1 (5 bases). This CDR3 region has 15 residues. CDR1 SGHVS and CDR2 FQNEAQ come from the germline V gene. Trimming left V 5 bases short and J 2 bases short, with 13 bases between.

This clonotype has at least ten counts. The V gene is TRBV7-9, the J gene TRBJ1-5; 9 nucleotides align to TRBD1. CDR1 SEHNR and CDR2 FQNEAQ come from the germline V gene (reference sequence). The CDR3 runs 16 residues. V lost 3 bases to trimming and J lost 3 bases; unmatched junction nucleotides: 6. The DNA of the CDR3 is TGTGCCAGCAGCTTGACAGGGGGGGGAGACAATCAGCCCCAGCATTTT. Its protein is CASSLTGGGDNQPQHF. The complete variable domain, with remaining parts taken from reference TRBV7-9 and TRBJ1-5, reads DTGVSQNPRHKITKRGQNVTFRCDPISEHNRLYWYRQTLGQGPEFLTYFQNEAQLEKSRLLSDRFSAERPKGSFSTLEIQRTEQGDSAMYLCASSLTGGGDNQPQHFGDGTRLSIL.

With regard to this clonotype: Mismatch with germline at one junction end may stem from a read error. The chain employs TRBV29-1 and TRBJ2-6; TRBD1 might be the D (6 bases). CDR3 size: 15 residues. Germline V CDR1 and CDR2: SQVTM, ANQGSEA. In DNA, the CDR3 is TGCATCGTTGAAGACAGGAGCTCTGGGGCCAGCGTCGTGACTTTC. Protein: CIVEDRSSGASVVTF.

This clonotype was counted once. This sequence joins TRBV29-1 and TRBJ2-6; D is ambiguous. The CDR3 totals 17 residues. Germline CDR1 and CDR2: SQVTM and ANQGSEA. V lost 0 bases and J 1 base, leaving 13 bases between the germline ends. This CDR3 reads CSVEDSALRSGANVLTF. DNA of the CDR3: TGCAGCGTTGAAGACAGTGCCCTAAGATCTGGGGCCAACGTCCTGACTTTC.

Remarks on this clonotype: The junction differs from germline at one of its ends, possibly a read error. V gene TRBV29-1 combines with J gene TRBJ1-1; the D gene is possibly TRBD1 (6 bases). The CDR3 consists of 12 residues. CDR1 and CDR2 (germline): SQVTM, ANQGSEA. CDR3 residues: CSAGELRTKAFF. The DNA for the CDR3 is TGCAGCGCAGGGGAGTTGCGCACTAAAGCTTTCTTT.

This clonotype was detected many times. The J gene is TRBJ2-5, the V gene TRBV10-3; D is undetermined. This CDR3 contains 14 residues. CDR1 is ENHRY, CDR2 SYGVKD, per germline. V was shortened by 10 bases and J by 5 bases, with 20 bases between the two germline ends. The CDR3 spells CATQNQLGSETQYF. The CDR3 DNA sequence: TGTGCCACCCAGAATCAGCTCGGAAGCGAGACCCAGTACTTC.

Concerning this clonotype itself: Sequence at one end of the junction differs from germline and may be a read error. The chain recombines TRBV5-6 with TRBJ2-2, with 7 bases aligning to TRBD2. The CDR3 extends over 15 amino acids. Per germline, CDR1 SGHDT and CDR2 YYEEEE. Here the CDR3 reads CASSLGGGDTGELFF. In DNA, the CDR3 is TGCGCCAGCAGCTTGGGTGGGGGGGACACCGGGGAGCTGTTTTTT.

Points on this clonotype: The junction departs from the called germline gene at one end, perhaps through a read error. The chain recombines TRBV29-1 with TRBJ2-1; D ambiguous. Germline V gene data show CDR1 as SQVTM and CDR2 as ANQGSEA. This CDR3 contains 13 residues. The CDR3 DNA follows: TGCAGCGTAAAACGGAAGGGCACAAATGAGCACTTCTTC. Its protein product is CSVKRKGTNEHFF.

This chain uses TRBV11-2 with TRBJ1-2; D remains unclear. The CDR3 contains 12 residues. Germline V gene sequence: CDR1 SGHAT, CDR2 FQNNGV. V lost 2 bases to trimming and J lost 3 bases, with 4 bases between them. The CDR3 nucleotides are TGTGCCAGCAGCTTATGGGACTATGGCTACACCTTC. The encoded protein is CASSLWDYGYTF.

This clonotype was counted a few times. The chain has TRBV5-1 and TRBJ2-5; 13 bases line up with TRBD2. Germline V gene data show CDR1 as SGHRS and CDR2 as YFSETQ. The trim removed 5 bases at V and 4 bases at J, leaving 5 bases unmatched. This CDR3 is 15 amino acids long. CDR3 protein: CASRLAGGLGETQYF. CDR3 sequence (DNA): TGCGCCAGCAGACTAGCGGGAGGGCTAGGAGAGACCCAGTACTTC.

The chain recombines TRBV4-1 with TRBJ1-6, with 8 bases identical to TRBD1. V was pared by 6 bases and J by 10 bases, with 11 bases of the junction left unmatched. Looked up from germline, CDR1 is MGHRA and CDR2 is YSYEKL. This CDR3 has 15 amino acids. CDR3 sequence reads: CASSQSRDRISPLHF. For the CDR3, the DNA is TGCGCCAGCAGTCAATCCCGGGACAGGATATCACCCCTCCACTTT.

The V call is TRBV7-3, the J call TRBJ2-2; 11 nucleotides line up with TRBD2. V trimming: 3 bases; J trimming: 3 bases; junction bases outside the gene matches: 6. The CDR3 loop spans 17 amino acids. Germline CDR1 reads SGHTA; CDR2 reads FQGTGA. CDR3 in DNA: TGTGCCAGCAGCTTGACTCCTAGCGGGAGGTACACCGGGGAGCTGTTTTTT. It specifies CASSLTPSGRYTGELFF.

In its sample, this clonotype was seen once. Its ends do not fully match the called genes, so a read error is possible. The rearrangement joins TRBV5-1 to TRBJ2-7; perhaps TRBD2 as D (5 bases). CDR3 length: 14 residues. Germline lookup yields CDR1 SGHRS and CDR2 YFSETQ. The CDR3 DNA sequence: TGTGCCAGCGGCTTGGAGTTAGACTACTACGGGCAGTACTTC. It codes for CASGLELDYYGQYF.

Many counts were recorded for this clonotype. The chain carries TRBV6-1 and TRBJ2-3, with 8 positions matching TRBD2. The CDR3 loop spans 15 amino acids. The germline CDR1 and CDR2 sequences are MNHNS and SASEGT. Losses at the gene ends were 6 bases for V and 0 bases for J; bases not matched to a gene: 5. This CDR3 is CASSPLAVSTDTQYF. The CDR3 region has the DNA TGTGCCAGCAGCCCACTAGCGGTGAGCACAGATACGCAGTATTTT.

A note on this clonotype: A much larger clonotype is one base distant, so this may be a read error. This sequence joins TRBV7-9 and TRBJ2-6; D remains unclear. Germline CDR1 is SEHNR and CDR2 is FQNEAQ (reference sequence). Trimming stripped 5 bases from V and 3 bases from J, with 8 bases between. The CDR3 is 14 residues long. The CDR3 protein is CASSMTLGANVLTF. CDR3 DNA: TGTGCCAGCAGCATGACTCTTGGGGCCAACGTCCTGACTTTC.

Within the sample, this clonotype is medium-sized. This chain joins TRBV6-2 or TRBV6-3 and TRBJ2-1; TRBD1 agrees at 8 bases. Germline loops: CDR1 MNHEY, CDR2 SVGEGT. The CDR3 extends over 15 amino acids. Trimming cost V 5 bases and J 2 bases; bases outside gene matches: 5. Here the CDR3 reads CASSHRQGTYNEQFF. In nucleotides, the CDR3 is TGTGCCAGCAGTCACCGACAGGGGACCTACAATGAGCAGTTCTTC.

This clonotype appeared once. A much larger clone differs by one base, so this may be a read error. The rearrangement uses TRBV28 and TRBJ1-5; 8 bases match TRBD1. CDR3 length: 16 amino acids. Germline V gene lookup returns CDR1 MDHEN and CDR2 SYDVKM. The V gene end was trimmed by 6 bases and the J gene end by 6 bases; junction bases not matched to a gene: 13. CDR3 residues: CASRPCSTGGGQPQHF. CDR3 bases: TGTGCCAGCAGACCTTGTAGCACAGGGGGAGGTCAGCCCCAGCATTTT.

This clonotype appeared many times. The chain couples TRBV4-2 to TRBJ1-2; TRBD1 matches 11 bases. This CDR3 comprises 15 residues. CDR1 and CDR2 (germline): LGHNA, YNFKEQ. V gave up 3 bases and J gave up 8 bases; unmatched junction bases: 8. The CDR3 DNA is TGTGCCAGCAGCCAGGTAGGACAGGGGGCGAGAGGCTACACCTTC. This translates into CASSQVGQGARGYTF.

On this clonotype: A junction boundary mismatches the germline segment, possibly from a read error. The chain combines TRBV11-3 with TRBJ2-3; TRBD1 aligns across 7 bases. This CDR3 region has 15 residues. In germline, CDR1 is SGHNT, CDR2 YENEEA. The CDR3 DNA reads TGTGCCAGCGGCTTTAGAGGGGGCGCAGAAGATACGCTGTATTTT. It encodes CASGFRGGAEDTLYF.

A remark on this clonotype: A much larger clone lies one base from this, so it may be a read error. The rearrangement joins TRBV12-3 or TRBV12-4 to TRBJ2-2; D ambiguous. The CDR3 extends over 16 amino acids. CDR3 residues: CTSSLGLVGISGELFF. The CDR3 DNA follows: TGTACCAGCAGTTTAGGTTTGGTGGGCATATCCGGGGAGCTGTTTTTT.

This CDR3 reads CANSRNDAAEAFF. Here the CDR3 DNA reads TGTGCCAACAGCCGAAACGACGCTGCTGAAGCTTTCTTT. This chain joins TRBV6-5 and TRBJ1-1; D remains ambiguous. V was trimmed by 10 bases and J by 6 bases, leaving 18 bases between them. This CDR3 contains 13 residues. Germline-derived CDR1 and CDR2 are MNHEY and SVGAGI.